The rows below give T cell receptor beta chains drawn from one sample of a study of PD-1 blockade in classical Hodgkin lymphoma. Sequencing was performed with immunoSEQ multiplex PCR; in TCRdb, only in-frame clones are kept and a portion is missing. The sample has 45,000 to 55,000 clones; approximately 84% are singletons. The sequenced sample was peripheral blood mononuclear cells (PBMCs), obtained at baseline. These receptors came from a human donor with classical Hodgkin lymphoma. CDR3s include the opening cysteine and the closing phenylalanine or tryptophan. The order of the fields is J gene, D gene, V gene, clone size, CDR3 protein, CDR3 DNA. A D gene is named only where the DNA matches it firmly. Clone size is shown for a subset of rows, as once, few, many or a class of expanded clone.

J gene: TRBJ2-3; D gene: .; V gene: TRBV5-1; clone size: .; CDR3 protein: CASSLGGRDTQYF; CDR3 DNA: TGCGCCAGCAGCTTGGGTGGTCGAGATACGCAGTATTTT
J gene: TRBJ2-1; D gene: .; V gene: TRBV4-1; clone size: .; CDR3 protein: CASSQLHADEQFF; CDR3 DNA: TGCGCCAGCAGCCAACTACACGCGGATGAGCAGTTCTTC
J gene: TRBJ1-1; D gene: .; V gene: TRBV6-6; clone size: .; CDR3 protein: CASSPRKSPKGAFF; CDR3 DNA: TGTGCCAGCAGCCCCAGGAAATCCCCTAAAGGAGCTTTCTTT
J gene: TRBJ2-1; D gene: TRBD1; V gene: TRBV5-4; clone size: .; CDR3 protein: CASSWDRNSEQFF; CDR3 DNA: TGTGCCAGCAGCTGGGACAGGAATAGTGAGCAGTTCTTC
J gene: TRBJ2-6; D gene: .; V gene: TRBV4-2; clone size: few; CDR3 protein: CASSQSTESSGANVLTF; CDR3 DNA: TGTGCCAGCAGCCAAAGCACGGAGAGCTCTGGGGCCAACGTCCTGACTTTC
J gene: TRBJ1-4; D gene: TRBD1; V gene: TRBV6-1; clone size: once; CDR3 protein: CASRRTGGEFEKLFF; CDR3 DNA: TGTGCCAGCAGAAGGACAGGGGGCGAGTTTGAAAAACTGTTTTTT
J gene: TRBJ1-4; D gene: .; V gene: TRBV30; clone size: .; CDR3 protein: CAWGGFEKLFF; CDR3 DNA: TGTGCCTGGGGAGGGTTCGAAAAACTGTTTTTT
J gene: TRBJ2-1; D gene: .; V gene: TRBV5-1; clone size: .; CDR3 protein: CASSLPANEQFF; CDR3 DNA: TGCGCCAGCAGCCTCCCCGCCAATGAGCAGTTCTTC
J gene: TRBJ2-5; D gene: .; V gene: TRBV28; clone size: few; CDR3 protein: CASTFRGGETQYF; CDR3 DNA: TGTGCCAGCACCTTTAGGGGGGGGGAGACCCAGTACTTC
J gene: TRBJ2-5; D gene: .; V gene: TRBV5-1; clone size: .; CDR3 protein: CASSLSSAQETQYF; CDR3 DNA: TGCGCCAGCAGTTTAAGCTCCGCCCAAGAGACCCAGTACTTC
J gene: TRBJ1-1; D gene: TRBD1; V gene: TRBV6-1; clone size: .; CDR3 protein: CASSLTGGNAEAFF; CDR3 DNA: TGTGCCAGCAGTTTGACAGGGGGGAACGCTGAAGCTTTCTTT
J gene: TRBJ2-1; D gene: .; V gene: TRBV7-6; clone size: medium-sized; CDR3 protein: CASSLREFYNEQFF; CDR3 DNA: TGTGCCAGCAGCTTACGGGAGTTCTACAATGAGCAGTTCTTC
J gene: TRBJ2-7; D gene: TRBD1; V gene: TRBV13; clone size: .; CDR3 protein: CASSLTGALYEQYF; CDR3 DNA: TGTGCCAGCAGCCTTACAGGGGCTCTCTACGAGCAGTACTTC
J gene: TRBJ2-1; D gene: TRBD2; V gene: TRBV7-8; clone size: .; CDR3 protein: CASSLIAGSGNEQFF; CDR3 DNA: TGTGCCAGCAGCTTAATAGCGGGATCCGGAAATGAGCAGTTCTTC